This T cell receptor (beta chain) is drawn from a study of cytomegalovirus exposure and HLA in healthy donors. The PCR ran on 60 Vbeta and 13 Jbeta primers. Assay used: immunoSEQ multiplex PCR; TCRdb lists only in-frame clones, some missing. The top ten hold 1% to 1.5% of the sample, which has around 190,000 clones, roughly 9.5% seen once. Per the germline V gene, CDR1 is SGHTA and CDR2 is FQGNSA. With 5 bases removed from V and 3 bases from J, the gap between germline ends came to 20 bases. The CDR3 is 17 amino acids. The material sequenced was PBMCs. This TCR was recovered from a woman aged 25 to 39 in good health and CMV-seropositive. The chain joins TRBV7-2 to TRBJ1-5; tentatively, D is TRBD1 (6 bases). CDR3 nucleotides: TGTGCCAGCAGCCCCCAAGTTACGGGACAACTCAATCAGCCCCAGCATTTT. This translates into CASSPQVTGQLNQPQHF.